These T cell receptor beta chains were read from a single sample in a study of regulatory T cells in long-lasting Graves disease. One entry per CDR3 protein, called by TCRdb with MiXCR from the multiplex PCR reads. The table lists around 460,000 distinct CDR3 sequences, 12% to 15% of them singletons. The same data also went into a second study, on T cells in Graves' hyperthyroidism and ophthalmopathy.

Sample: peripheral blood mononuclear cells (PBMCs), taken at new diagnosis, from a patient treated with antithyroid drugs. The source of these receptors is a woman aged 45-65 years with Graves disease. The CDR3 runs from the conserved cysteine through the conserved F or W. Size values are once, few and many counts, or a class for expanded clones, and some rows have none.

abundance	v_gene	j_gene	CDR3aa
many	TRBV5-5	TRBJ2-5	CASSGEGTSGTPETQYF
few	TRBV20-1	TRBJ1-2	CSPRGVLGLLYGYTF
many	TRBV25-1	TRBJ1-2	CASSANPGPYGYTF
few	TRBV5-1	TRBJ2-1	CASSPKGTTSAYNEQFF
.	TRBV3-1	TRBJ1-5	CASSLARDRGLSNQPQHF
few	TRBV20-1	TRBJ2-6	CSATGPGAGANVLTF
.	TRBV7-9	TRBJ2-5	CASSLDGPKRPQYF
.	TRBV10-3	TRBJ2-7	CAISRAVAASYEQYF
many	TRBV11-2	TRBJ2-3	CASNLGQGADTQYF
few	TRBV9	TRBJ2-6	CASSAGLVGSGANVLTF
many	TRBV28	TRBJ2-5	CASSLSRQGDQETQYF
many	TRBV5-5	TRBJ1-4	CASSLVVWAREKLFF
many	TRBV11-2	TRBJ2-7	CASSGSGLASYEQYF
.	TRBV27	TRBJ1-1	CASSQRGTEAFF
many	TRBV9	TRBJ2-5	CASSVAASGLYQETQYF
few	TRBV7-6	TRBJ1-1	CASSFRHDTEAFF
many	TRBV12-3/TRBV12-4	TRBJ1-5	CASSLQAHSNQPQHF
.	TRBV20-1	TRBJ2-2	CSASPGRASLDTGELFF
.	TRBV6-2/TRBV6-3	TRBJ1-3	CASSGAIGRNTIYF
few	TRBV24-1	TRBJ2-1	CATSDAPSAGGINEQFF
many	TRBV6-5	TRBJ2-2	CASSYSSGSIGTGELFF
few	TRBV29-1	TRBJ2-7	CSVEDQAGQDYEQYF
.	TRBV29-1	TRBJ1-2	CSVEEGTGTNYGYTF
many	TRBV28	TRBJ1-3	CASSYVSGNTIYF
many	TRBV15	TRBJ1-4	CATSRGTGRRLNEKLFF
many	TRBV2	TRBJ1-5	CASSGRAGGNQPQHF
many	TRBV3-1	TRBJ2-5	CASRGLAGQVAQYF
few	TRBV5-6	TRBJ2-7	CASSLGQMISYEQYF
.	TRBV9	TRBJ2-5	CASSVASGIQETQYF
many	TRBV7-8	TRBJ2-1	CASYLSEAGSSYNEQFF
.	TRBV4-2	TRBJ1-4	CASSHGQGGEKLFF
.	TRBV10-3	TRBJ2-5	CAISGTGEETQYF
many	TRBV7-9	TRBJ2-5	CASSPPGQGSQETQYF
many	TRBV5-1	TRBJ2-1	CASSPGGAGGEQFF
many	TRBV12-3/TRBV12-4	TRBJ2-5	CASSLVGKETQYF
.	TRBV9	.	CASSSGGGNYEQYF
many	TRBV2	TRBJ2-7	CASSEPSSLNLAKSSYEQYF
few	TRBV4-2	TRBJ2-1	CASSAPGLADNEQFF
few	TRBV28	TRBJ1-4	CASSSRTRPNEKLFF
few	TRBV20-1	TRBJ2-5	CSAQDPPKTQYF
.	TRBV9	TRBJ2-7	CASSLGSGSLGEQYF
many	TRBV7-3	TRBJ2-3	CASSFGETSTDTQYF
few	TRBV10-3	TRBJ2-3	CAITTAAGGIGTDTQYF
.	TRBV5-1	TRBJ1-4	CASRRTAAWGEKLFF